These 28 T cell receptor beta chains came from one sample sequenced in a study of neurological immune-mediated disorders. TCRdb passed the 5' RACE reads through MiXCR, listing each CDR3 protein once. The sample holds 40,000 to 55,000 distinct CDR3 sequences, over 5.5% seen once. Input material: CD4+ T cells from blood. The source is a woman aged 18-29 years with multiple sclerosis.

There are many counts of this clonotype. The chain employs TRBV4-3 and TRBJ2-3; no clear D gene. Trimming stripped 4 bases from V and 2 bases from J, with 7 bases between. Per germline, CDR1 LGHNA and CDR2 YSLEER. This CDR3 comprises 13 residues. As DNA, the CDR3 is TGCGCCAGCAGCCCCACGCACACAGATACGCAGTATTTT. Amino acid sequence: CASSPTHTDTQYF.

This clonotype showed up many times. V usage is TRBV5-5 and J usage is TRBJ2-1; 9 bases agree with TRBD2. Germline trimming cut 7 bases from V and 5 bases from J; bases unmatched to any gene: 7. Germline-derived CDR1 and CDR2 are SGHKS and YYEKEE (reference sequence). CDR3 size: 14 residues. CDR3 in DNA: TGTGCCAGCTCGCGGGGGGGCGACCACAATGAGCAGTTCTTC. Translating it yields CASSRGGDHNEQFF. The variable domain in full, completed from reference TRBV5-5 and TRBJ2-1, reads DAGVTQSPTHLIKTRGQQVTLRCSPISGHKSVSWYQQVLGQGPQFIFQYYEKEERGRGNFPDRFSARQFPNYSSELNVNALLLGDSALYLCASSRGGDHNEQFFGPGTRLTVL.

V gene TRBV28 combines with J gene TRBJ1-2; D perhaps matches TRBD1 (5 bases). Trimming left V 6 bases short and J 6 bases short, with 20 bases between. Germline V gene sequence: CDR1 MDHEN, CDR2 SYDVKM. The CDR3 loop spans 15 amino acids. The CDR3 spells CASRLLVAGGNGYTF. In DNA, the CDR3 is TGTGCCAGCAGACTGCTCGTGGCGGGGGGAAATGGCTACACCTTC.

This clonotype was counted many times. The rearrangement uses TRBV4-1 and TRBJ2-3, with 10 bases fitting TRBD2. The CDR3 covers 20 residues. Germline V CDR1 and CDR2: MGHRA, YSYEKL. With V trimmed by 4 bases and J by 0 bases, 16 bases remained unmatched. The chain's CDR3 is CASSPTYTAGGVSSTDTQYF. Here the CDR3 DNA reads TGCGCCAGCAGCCCAACGTACACAGCGGGGGGGGTCTCAAGCACAGATACGCAGTATTTT.

This clonotype was picked up many times. The rearrangement joins TRBV9 to TRBJ2-2; D not certain. The germline CDR1 and CDR2 sequences are SGDLS and YYNGEE. The CDR3 has 15 residues. V lost 1 base, J lost 3 bases, and 10 bases lay in between. The DNA for the CDR3 is TGTGCCAGCAGCGTATCGAGCGTCGACACCGGGGAGCTGTTTTTT. It codes for CASSVSSVDTGELFF.

This clonotype has a count of ten or more. The CDR3 sequence is CASSSRGHQNGPGEKLFF. CDR3 DNA sequence: TGTGCCAGCAGCTCTCGGGGACACCAGAATGGCCCAGGTGAAAAACTGTTTTTT. The chain employs TRBV7-8 and TRBJ1-4; perhaps TRBD1 as D (6 bases). With 4 bases removed from V and 7 bases from J, the gap between germline ends came to 25 bases. The CDR3 has 18 residues. Germline V gives CDR1 SGHVS, CDR2 FQNEAQ.

The V and J genes are TRBV7-2 and TRBJ2-3; 11 bases are shared with TRBD2. The germline V gene encodes CDR1 SGHTA and CDR2 FQGNSA. Trimming at V came to 5 bases and at J to 11 bases, leaving 9 bases not matched to a gene. The CDR3 is 14 residues long. This CDR3 reads CASSPRSSGGGQYF. In DNA, the CDR3 is TGTGCCAGCAGCCCTCGAAGTAGCGGGGGGGGGCAGTATTTT.

In this sample, this clonotype turned up many times. The J gene is TRBJ2-2, the V gene TRBV4-3, with TRBD2 matching over 10 bases. CDR1 LGHNA and CDR2 YSLEER come from the germline V gene. J lost 3 bases, V lost 7 bases, and 5 bases had no gene match. The CDR3 length is 15 residues. In DNA form, the CDR3 reads TGCGCCAGCACCTACGGACTAGCGGACACCGGGGAGCTGTTTTTT. This gives the protein CASTYGLADTGELFF.

This clonotype was observed many times. V gene TRBV14 combines with J gene TRBJ2-2, with TRBD1 identical over 8 bases. With V trimmed by 4 bases and J by 2 bases, 3 bases remained unmatched. The CDR3 is 15 residues long. Germline V CDR1 and CDR2: SGHDN, FVKESK. The CDR3 DNA is TGTGCCAGCAGCCCGGGACAGGAAAACACCGGGGAGCTGTTTTTT. It codes for CASSPGQENTGELFF.

The sample holds many counts of this clonotype. The rearrangement links TRBV7-2 to TRBJ1-5; tentative D call: TRBD1 (5 bases). V was clipped by 5 bases and J by 0 bases, with 14 bases between them. Looked up from germline, CDR1 is SGHTA and CDR2 is FQGNSA. This CDR3 is built from 16 residues. The CDR3 region has the DNA TGTGCCAGCAGCCTAGGGACGCCTTATAGCAATCAGCCCCAGCATTTT. Translation gives CASSLGTPYSNQPQHF.

This clonotype was seen at least ten times. CDR3 DNA sequence: TGTGCCAGCAGTTTGAGCGGCGGGACCTACAATGAGCAGTTCTTC. It specifies CASSLSGGTYNEQFF. The rearrangement uses TRBV6-5 and TRBJ2-1, with D possibly TRBD2 on 6 matching bases. The CDR3 is 15 residues long. V dropped 4 bases and J dropped 2 bases, with 12 bases sitting between them. Germline V gene data show CDR1 as MNHEY and CDR2 as SVGAGI.

Sample share makes this clonotype medium-sized. This chain links TRBV4-3 with TRBJ1-4; a possible D gene is TRBD1 (6 bases). CDR3 size: 15 residues. V was trimmed by 1 base and J by 14 bases, leaving 20 bases between them. Germline V CDR1 and CDR2: LGHNA, YSLEER. The CDR3 bases are TGCGCCAGCAGCCAAGTTCGGGGGCAGGGGAGCGGGCTGTTTTTT. Residues: CASSQVRGQGSGLFF.

This clonotype was detected ten times or more. The V and J genes are TRBV29-1 and TRBJ1-2; 10 positions agree with TRBD1. Looked up from germline, CDR1 is SQVTM and CDR2 is ANQGSEA. V lost 1 base and J lost 5; bases outside the gene matches: 7. The CDR3 extends over 15 amino acids. The CDR3 protein is CSVEGGQGRRYGYTF. The CDR3, as DNA: TGCAGCGTTGAAGGGGGACAGGGGAGAAGGTATGGCTACACCTTC.

This clonotype came up many times. The chain links TRBV12-3 or TRBV12-4 to TRBJ2-2; D is undetermined. V lost 2 bases, J lost 7 bases, and 5 bases lay in between. This CDR3 has 12 amino acids. The CDR3 coding sequence is TGTGCCAGCAGTTTAAATAACGGGGAGCTGTTTTTT. It translates to CASSLNNGELFF.

This clonotype was counted ten times or more. The chain recombines TRBV27 with TRBJ1-2; D is undetermined. Germline assignment: CDR1 MNHEY and CDR2 SMNVEV (reference sequence). The CDR3 spans 16 residues. Trimming removed 4 bases at V and 8 bases at J, with 23 bases between. CDR3 protein: CASSSWAGVLTGGYTF. In DNA form, the CDR3 reads TGTGCCAGCAGTTCTTGGGCCGGGGTTCTAACCGGGGGCTACACCTTC.

This clonotype was observed many times. The chain links TRBV28 to TRBJ2-7; D is ambiguous. Germline-derived CDR1 and CDR2 are MDHEN and SYDVKM. CDR3 size: 12 residues. V dropped 2 bases and J dropped 3 bases, with 5 bases sitting between them. CDR3 DNA sequence: TGTGCCAGCAGTTTAGTTAACTACGAGCAGTACTTC. Protein sequence: CASSLVNYEQYF.

The table lists this clonotype with many counts. V and J are TRBV7-9 and TRBJ1-6; D might be TRBD1 (5 bases). The germline gives CDR1 SEHNR, CDR2 FQNEAQ (reference sequence). V gave up 3 bases and J gave up 7 bases, with 13 bases separating them. This CDR3 contains 15 residues. Written as DNA, the CDR3 is TGTGCCAGCAGCTTCGGGGGGGAAGGGAATTCACCCCTCCACTTT. Translated, it gives CASSFGGEGNSPLHF.

In its sample, this clonotype was seen a few times. This chain uses TRBV30 with TRBJ1-2; a weak D match, TRBD1 (6 bases). Germline assignment: CDR1 GTSNPN and CDR2 SVGIG (reference sequence). The CDR3 covers 12 residues. V was trimmed by 2 bases and J by 6 bases, leaving 10 bases between them. The CDR3 protein is CAWSQGSHGYTF. For the CDR3, the DNA is TGTGCCTGGAGTCAGGGGTCACATGGCTACACCTTC.

This clonotype was seen ten or more times. The V gene is TRBV5-5, the J gene TRBJ1-1, with D perhaps matching TRBD1 (5 bases). The CDR3 is 15 residues long. Deletions cut 0 bases from V and 1 base from J, with 10 bases between. Germline V gene data show CDR1 as SGHKS and CDR2 as YYEKEE (reference sequence). CDR3 nucleotide sequence: TGTGCCAGCAGCTTGGCCGTCAGGGCGAACACTGAAGCTTTCTTT. It translates to CASSLAVRANTEAFF.

This clonotype was detected ten times or more. The chain links TRBV5-1 to TRBJ2-3; TRBD2 might be the D (5 bases). Between the trimmed V and J ends, which lost 2 bases and 4 bases, there was a span of 11 bases. This CDR3 region has 14 residues. Germline V gene data show CDR1 as SGHRS and CDR2 as YFSETQ. CDR3 in amino acids: CASSLLVVSDTQYF. The CDR3 bases are TGCGCCAGCAGCTTACTAGTAGTGTCAGATACGCAGTATTTT.

This clonotype has at least ten counts. This rearrangement joins TRBV28 to TRBJ2-7; a possible D gene is TRBD1 (6 bases). Trimming removed 4 bases at V and 3 bases at J, with 13 bases between. The germline CDR1 and CDR2 sequences are MDHEN and SYDVKM. CDR3 length: 14 amino acids. CDR3 in amino acids: CASSYAGTRYEQYF. Written as DNA, the CDR3 is TGTGCCAGCAGTTACGCCGGGACACGCTACGAGCAGTACTTC.

A word on this clonotype: A much larger clone is a single base away; this may be a read error. CDR3 sequence reads: CSATTVGSPLYEQYF. In DNA form, the CDR3 reads TGCAGTGCGACCACCGTGGGGTCTCCTCTCTACGAGCAGTACTTC. The V and J genes are TRBV20-1 and TRBJ2-7, with D unresolved. V was shortened by 6 bases and J by 3 bases, with 21 bases between the two germline ends. The germline gives CDR1 DFQATT, CDR2 SNEGSKA (reference sequence). The CDR3 consists of 15 residues.

This clonotype was counted ten times or more. CDR3 sequence reads: CASSLLTVDKAYNSPLHF. The CDR3 bases are TGTGCCAGCAGCTTGCTTACCGTGGATAAGGCCTATAATTCACCCCTCCACTTT. This rearrangement joins TRBV5-5 to TRBJ1-6; D gene uncertain. The germline CDR1 and CDR2 sequences are SGHKS and YYEKEE (reference sequence). Deletions cut 1 base from V and 2 bases from J, with 16 bases between. This CDR3 is built from 18 residues. Full variable domain (rest looked up from reference TRBV5-5 and TRBJ1-6): DAGVTQSPTHLIKTRGQQVTLRCSPISGHKSVSWYQQVLGQGPQFIFQYYEKEERGRGNFPDRFSARQFPNYSSELNVNALLLGDSALYLCASSLLTVDKAYNSPLHFGNGTRLTVT.

CDR3 in amino acids: CSALDSGDQPQHF. Written as DNA, the CDR3 is TGCAGTGCTCTAGACTCTGGGGATCAGCCCCAGCATTTT. The chain couples TRBV20-1 to TRBJ1-5; D remains unclear. Germline CDR1 is DFQATT and CDR2 is SNEGSKA (reference sequence). V was pared by 5 bases and J by 5 bases, with 13 bases between. This CDR3 comprises 13 residues.

This clonotype was counted ten times or more. V and J are TRBV10-2 and TRBJ2-5; D is possibly TRBD1 (5 bases). The CDR3 is 14 amino acids. Trimming stripped 7 bases from V and 5 bases from J, with 17 bases between. Germline V CDR1 and CDR2: WSHSY, SAAADI. CDR3 nucleotides: TGCGCCAGCACCCCGACAGTCCTAGGGGAGACCCAGTACTTC. Translation: CASTPTVLGETQYF.

At least ten counts were recorded for this clonotype. The CDR3 is CASSPPGRDTQYF. CDR3 DNA sequence: TGTGCCAGCAGCCCACCAGGCAGGGATACGCAGTATTTT. This chain links TRBV7-8 with TRBJ2-3, with no clear D. Trimming took off 5 bases at V and 6 bases at J, with 12 bases between the two ends. The CDR3 spans 13 residues. Germline lookup yields CDR1 SGHVS and CDR2 FQNEAQ.

At least ten counts were recorded for this clonotype. V and J are TRBV27 and TRBJ2-7; D unclear. V was shortened by 4 bases and J by 2 bases, with 9 bases between the two germline ends. The germline gives CDR1 MNHEY, CDR2 SMNVEV (reference sequence). The CDR3 loop spans 13 amino acids. CDR3 protein: CASSSRLPYEQYF. Written as DNA, the CDR3 is TGTGCCAGCAGTTCCCGATTGCCCTACGAGCAGTACTTC.

CDR3 amino acids: CASSGPHNLQSPGELFF. CDR3 DNA sequence: TGTGCCAGCAGCGGACCCCATAATTTACAGAGCCCCGGGGAGCTGTTTTTT. The gene calls are TRBV9 and TRBJ2-2; no clear D. The CDR3 loop spans 17 amino acids. Germline V gene lookup returns CDR1 SGDLS and CDR2 YYNGEE. V lost 3 bases to trimming and J lost 6 bases, with 21 bases between them.